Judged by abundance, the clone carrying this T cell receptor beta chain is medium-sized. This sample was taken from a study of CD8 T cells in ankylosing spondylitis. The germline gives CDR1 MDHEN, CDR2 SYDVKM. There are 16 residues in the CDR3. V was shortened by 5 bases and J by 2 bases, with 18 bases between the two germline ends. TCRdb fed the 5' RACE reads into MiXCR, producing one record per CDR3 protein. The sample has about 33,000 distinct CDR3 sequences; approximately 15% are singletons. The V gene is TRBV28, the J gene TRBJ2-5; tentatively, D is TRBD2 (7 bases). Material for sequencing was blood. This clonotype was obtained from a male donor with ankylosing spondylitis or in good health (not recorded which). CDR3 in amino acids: CASSKGGGWSQETQYF. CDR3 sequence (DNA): TGTGCCAGCAGTAAGGGGGGGGGATGGAGTCAAGAGACCCAGTACTTC. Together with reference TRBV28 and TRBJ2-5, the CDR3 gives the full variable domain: DVKVTQSSRYLVKRTGEKVFLECVQDMDHENMFWYRQDPGLGLRLIYFSYDVKMKEKGDIPEGYSVSREKKERFSLILESASTNQTSMYLCASSKGGGWSQETQYFGPGTRLLVL.